This record looks at one T cell receptor beta chain sequence and its context. The data are from a study of shared clonotypes between healthy human individuals. TCRdb keeps only in-frame clones here, not all; method: immunoSEQ multiplex PCR. Of some 980,000 clones in the sample, roughly 72% are singletons; the top ten hold nearly 1.5%. Germline V CDR1 and CDR2: SNHLY, FYNNEI. CDR3 length: 14 residues. V lost 7 bases and J 5 bases, leaving 18 bases between the germline ends. This clonotype was obtained from a man younger than 35 in good health. V is TRBV2 and J is TRBJ2-7, with D unclear. Sequencing was carried out using memory CD4+ T cells sorted from blood. The subset here: CD45RA-negative fraction. For the CDR3, the DNA is TGTGCCAGCACGCCGAGCGTAGGGAACGACGAGCAGTACTTC. It codes for CASTPSVGNDEQYF.